The 15 T cell receptor beta chains listed next were all sequenced from one sample in a study of OX40 agonist ivuxolimab in advanced cancers. Method: immunoSEQ multiplex PCR; TCRdb's copy keeps in-frame clones and lacks some. The sample has more than 65,000 clones, 91% seen once; the top ten hold around 0.31%. This sample comprised CD4+ or CD8+ T cells sorted from blood, obtained in a trial of the OX40 agonist ivuxolimab. The origin of the receptors is an adult with an advanced solid tumor such as melanoma, head and neck, liver or kidney cancer.

This sequence joins TRBV28 and TRBJ2-3; 8 nucleotides match TRBD2. V shed 6 bases, J shed 3 bases, and the junction held 8 bases outside the gene matches. CDR1 and CDR2 (germline): MDHEN, SYDVKM. The CDR3 spans 15 residues. CDR3 DNA: TGTGCCAGCAGAGCAGCGGGAGTGGGTACAGATACGCAGTATTTT. Translation gives CASRAAGVGTDTQYF.

The rearrangement uses TRBV28 and TRBJ1-4; no reliable D call. The CDR3 contains 13 residues. Looked up from germline, CDR1 is MDHEN and CDR2 is SYDVKM. The V and J ends lost 3 bases and 14 bases respectively, with 16 bases between them. The CDR3 here is CASSFRMPLGLFF. The CDR3, as DNA: TGTGCCAGCAGTTTTCGTATGCCGTTGGGGCTGTTTTTT.

The chain joins TRBV5-1 to TRBJ2-1; 13 bases fit TRBD2. This CDR3 region has 14 residues. The germline CDR1 and CDR2 sequences are SGHRS and YFSETQ. V dropped 7 bases and J dropped 9; count of bases not matched to a gene: 7. In nucleotides, the CDR3 is TGCGCCAGCGCACTAGCGGGAGGGCCAAGTGAGCAGTTCTTC. Translating it yields CASALAGGPSEQFF.

The V call is TRBV13, the J call TRBJ2-5; a possible D gene is TRBD2 (7 bases). CDR1 is PRHDT, CDR2 FYEKMQ, per germline (reference sequence). Trimming pared 4 bases from V and 2 bases from J, leaving 20 bases between. The CDR3 consists of 17 residues. CDR3 in DNA: TGTGCCAGCAGCTCCTCCCCGGAGGGAGGGACACAAGAGACCCAGTACTTC. Translating gives CASSSSPEGGTQETQYF.

This rearrangement joins TRBV5-4 to TRBJ1-2; D is possibly TRBD1 (5 bases). This CDR3 is 15 amino acids long. Germline V gives CDR1 SGHNT, CDR2 YYREEE (reference sequence). Trimming took 0 bases from V and 8 from J, leaving 17 bases between them. The CDR3 region has the DNA TGTGCCAGCAGCTTGGCGGGTACGGGGAGGGGCGGCTACACCTTC. It specifies CASSLAGTGRGGYTF.

The count of this clone is one. The rearrangement uses TRBV10-3 and TRBJ1-1; TRBD1 matches 11 bases. The germline V gene encodes CDR1 ENHRY and CDR2 SYGVKD. V was pared by 2 bases and J by 4 bases, with 3 bases of the junction left unmatched. The CDR3 has 15 residues. CDR3 bases: TGTGCCATCAGTGAGGTTGGACAGGGGGCCACTGAAGCTTTCTTT. It is translated as CAISEVGQGATEAFF.

The CDR3: CASSLALTGGTDTQYF. DNA of the CDR3: TGCGCCAGCAGCTTGGCCTTGACAGGGGGTACAGATACGCAGTATTTT. The rearrangement uses TRBV5-1 and TRBJ2-3; 9 bases agree with TRBD1. The V and J ends lost 0 bases and 3 bases, in that order; junction bases with no gene match: 5. CDR3 length: 16 residues. Germline lookup yields CDR1 SGHRS and CDR2 YFSETQ.

This clone was counted a few times. The chain couples TRBV27 to TRBJ1-5; no definite D call. V was clipped by 3 bases and J by 5 bases, with 17 bases between them. Germline values: CDR1 MNHEY, CDR2 SMNVEV (reference sequence). The CDR3 extends over 16 amino acids. The CDR3 nucleotides are TGTGCCAGCAGTTTGCGAGGCGACTCAACGCATCAGCCCCAGCATTTT. Translation gives CASSLRGDSTHQPQHF.

This clone showed up just once. The junction departs from germline at one end; a sequencing error may be responsible. The CDR3 sequence: CAWSALQVTRF. The CDR3 bases are TGTGCCTGGAGTGCCCTCCAAGTGACTCGATTT. The chain recombines TRBV30 with TRBJ1-6, with D unclear. This CDR3 region has 11 residues. The germline V gene has CDR1 GTSNPN and CDR2 SVGIG (reference sequence).

The chain is built from TRBV11-2 and TRBJ2-3; 9 positions match TRBD1. Looked up from germline, CDR1 is SGHAT and CDR2 is FQNNGV. CDR3 length equals 14 residues. V lost 5 bases, J lost 6 bases, and 6 bases stayed unmatched. CDR3 amino acids: CASSRTGTGDTQYF. CDR3 nucleotides: TGTGCCAGCAGCCGAACCGGGACAGGGGATACGCAGTATTTT.

The chain recombines TRBV30 with TRBJ2-2, with 9 positions matching TRBD1. CDR1 GTSNPN and CDR2 SVGIG come from the germline V gene (reference sequence). J was trimmed by 3 bases and V by 3 bases; bases with no gene match: 8. This CDR3 spans 16 amino acids. The CDR3 here is CAWSDGTGRYTGELFF. The CDR3, as DNA: TGTGCCTGGAGCGACGGGACAGGGCGGTACACCGGGGAGCTGTTTTTT.

This rearrangement joins TRBV6-1 to TRBJ1-1; no firm D call. The V gene lost 1 base and the J gene lost 0 bases, with 6 bases spanning the gap. The length of the CDR3 is 14 residues. The germline CDR1 and CDR2 sequences are MNHNS and SASEGT. The CDR3 protein is CASSEGRVNTEAFF. CDR3 in DNA: TGTGCCAGCAGTGAAGGGAGGGTGAACACTGAAGCTTTCTTT.

The J gene is TRBJ2-7, the V gene TRBV9; 10 bases agree with TRBD2. After removal of 0 bases from V and 7 bases from J, the junction contained 10 bases not matched to a gene. CDR1 SGDLS and CDR2 YYNGEE come from the germline V gene. The CDR3 is 16 residues long. CDR3 protein: CASSVERTSGSGEQYF. Here the CDR3 DNA reads TGTGCCAGCAGCGTAGAGCGGACTAGCGGCTCGGGGGAGCAGTACTTC.

The chain joins TRBV30 to TRBJ2-5; tentatively, D is TRBD1 (5 bases). Germline V gene lookup returns CDR1 GTSNPN and CDR2 SVGIG (reference sequence). The ends were cut back, 3 bases at V and 4 bases at J, with 15 bases in the middle. This CDR3 region has 14 residues. The CDR3 DNA sequence: TGTGCCTGGAGAGACGGCAGGGCCCTAGAGACCCAGTACTTC. Translating it yields CAWRDGRALETQYF.

The chain uses TRBV5-6 and TRBJ1-1; D unclear. Trimming shortened V by 3 bases and J by 4 bases, and 10 bases separated the two germline ends. The CDR3 extends over 13 amino acids. From germline, CDR1 is SGHDT and CDR2 YYEEEE. The CDR3 protein is CASSYGRRTEAFF. In DNA form, the CDR3 reads TGTGCCAGCAGCTACGGCAGGCGCACTGAAGCTTTCTTT.